This TCR beta chain was identified in a study of T cell changes during pregnancy in multiple sclerosis. Profiling relied on immunoSEQ multiplex PCR, and the TCRdb table lists in-frame clones only, not all of them. The table includes about 99,000 clones, approximately 94% detected once. This clonotype was sampled from a female donor with multiple sclerosis, enrolled in a pregnancy study. Here the sequenced sample was peripheral blood, taken after pregnancy.

The chain's CDR3 is CASSLEQGGPYGYTF. The CDR3 nucleotides are TGTGCCAGCAGCTTGGAACAGGGGGGCCCTTATGGCTACACCTTC. The gene calls are TRBV5-6 and TRBJ1-2, with 8 bases aligning to TRBD1. Germline V gene sequence: CDR1 SGHDT, CDR2 YYEEEE. This CDR3 has 15 amino acids. V dropped 0 bases and J dropped 5; count of bases not matched to a gene: 6.